The next 11 T cell receptor beta chains were all read from a single sample in a study of T-cell memory formation after mild COVID-19 (dated by TCRdb to about 2021). The library relied on 5' RACE. This sample was sequenced with an Illumina NovaSeq 6000. TCRdb cleaned the public reads at Q25 with fastp, built clones with MiXCR and kept in-frame beta chains. Records with the same CDR3 protein are collapsed into one entry carrying the most frequent genes and DNA. The table for this sample lists some 40,000 distinct CDR3 sequences; 8% to 10% of them were counted only once. Of the sample, 12% falls within the top ten clones. The sample was PBMCs or a T cell subset sorted from them (not recorded which). These receptors all come from an adult woman who had mild COVID-19 (a few samples of this study predate the infection). The sample titles of this study are shuffled in the database, so cell type and time point are left out; the donor was told from shared clones.

This clonotype was observed many times. The chain is built from TRBV7-9 and TRBJ2-3, with 9 positions matching TRBD2. This CDR3 is built from 16 residues. Germline V gene sequence: CDR1 SEHNR, CDR2 FQNEAQ (reference sequence). The V gene end was trimmed by 4 bases and the J gene end by 1 base; junction bases not matched to a gene: 6. CDR3 nucleotides: TGTGCCAGCAGCTCCAACCCTAGCGGGGGCACAGATACGCAGTATTTT. Amino acids: CASSSNPSGGTDTQYF. Combining the CDR3 with reference TRBV7-9 and TRBJ2-3 gives the whole variable domain DTGVSQNPRHKITKRGQNVTFRCDPISEHNRLYWYRQTLGQGPEFLTYFQNEAQLEKSRLLSDRFSAERPKGSFSTLEIQRTEQGDSAMYLCASSSNPSGGTDTQYFGPGTRLTVL.

In this sample, this clonotype turned up a few times. This chain uses TRBV6-6 with TRBJ1-1; possible D gene TRBD1, 6 bases. Trimming took off 6 bases at V and 4 bases at J, with 18 bases between the two ends. In germline, CDR1 is MNHNY, CDR2 SVGAGI (reference sequence). CDR3 length: 15 amino acids. The CDR3 sequence: CASRPQGRGGTEAFF. The CDR3 coding sequence is TGTGCCAGCAGACCCCAGGGGAGGGGAGGCACTGAAGCTTTCTTT.

V and J are TRBV11-2 and TRBJ2-2; 7 bases are a match to TRBD1. CDR3 length: 17 amino acids. Trimming removed 5 bases from V and 0 bases from J; junction bases left unmatched: 9. Per germline, CDR1 SGHAT and CDR2 FQNNGV. In nucleotides, the CDR3 is TGTGCCAGCAGCCCTTGGACAGGAGAGGCGAACACCGGGGAGCTGTTTTTT. Encoded protein: CASSPWTGEANTGELFF.

This clonotype showed up just a few times. V gene TRBV6-2 or TRBV6-3 combines with J gene TRBJ2-3, with D unresolved. V dropped 2 bases and J dropped 0 bases, with 9 bases sitting between them. The CDR3 is made up of 15 amino acids. Germline lookup yields CDR1 MNHEY and CDR2 SVGEGT. The CDR3 bases are TGTGCCAGCAGTTACCTAATGGCCAGCACAGATACGCAGTATTTT. This gives the protein CASSYLMASTDTQYF.

This clonotype was seen a handful of times. The rearrangement joins TRBV4-3 to TRBJ1-2; the D is unclear. Between the trimmed V and J ends, which lost 1 base and 0 bases, there was a span of 6 bases. The germline gives CDR1 LGHNA, CDR2 YSLEER. CDR3 length: 14 amino acids. The CDR3, as DNA: TGCGCCAGCAGCCAAGGGCCAGCTAACTATGGCTACACCTTC. Protein: CASSQGPANYGYTF.

This clonotype is labeled large. The chain links TRBV7-9 to TRBJ2-1; D uncertain. CDR3 length equals 12 residues. Trimming removed 5 bases from V and 10 bases from J, with 12 bases in between. Germline CDR1 SEHNR, CDR2 FQNEAQ (reference sequence). The CDR3 region has the DNA TGTGCCAGCAGCCTCCTAGGAGCCGAGCAGTTCTTC. Protein: CASSLLGAEQFF.

J is TRBJ2-7 and V is TRBV10-3, with D maybe TRBD1 (6 bases). Germline CDR1 reads ENHRY; CDR2 reads SYGVKD. The CDR3 length is 12 residues. V lost 3 bases to trimming and J lost 10 bases, with 13 bases between them. The CDR3 DNA reads TGTGCCATCAGTGAATCCGGGGACAATCAGTACTTC. The encoded protein is CAISESGDNQYF.

The CDR3 sequence is CASIRKVASSGNTIYF. The DNA for the CDR3 is TGTGCCAGCATCCGAAAGGTGGCGTCGTCTGGAAACACCATATATTTT. The genes are TRBV6-1 and TRBJ1-3; D unclear. CDR3 size: 16 residues. In germline, CDR1 is MNHNS, CDR2 SASEGT. V lost 7 bases, J lost 1 base, and 17 bases lay in between.

The chain carries TRBV10-3 and TRBJ2-7; D may be TRBD1 (5 bases). This CDR3 has 13 amino acids. Germline CDR1 and CDR2: ENHRY and SYGVKD. Trimming took off 10 bases at V and 2 bases at J, with 15 bases between the two ends. In DNA form, the CDR3 reads TGTGCCACTTCATACCTGACAGCCTACGAGCAGTACTTC. It is translated as CATSYLTAYEQYF.

There are a few counts of this clonotype. V is TRBV7-2 and J is TRBJ1-1; TRBD1 is a possible D gene (5 bases). The V gene lost 4 bases and the J gene lost 4 bases, with 13 bases spanning the gap. Per germline, CDR1 SGHTA and CDR2 FQGNSA. The CDR3 is 14 amino acids. The CDR3 loop reads CASSSRASGTEAFF. The CDR3 nucleotides read TGTGCCAGCAGCTCCAGGGCTTCGGGCACTGAAGCTTTCTTT. Combining the CDR3 with reference TRBV7-2 and TRBJ1-1 gives the whole variable domain GAGVSQSPSNKVTEKGKDVELRCDPISGHTALYWYRQSLGQGLEFLIYFQGNSAPDKSGLPSDRFSAERTGGSVSTLTIQRTQQEDSAVYLCASSSRASGTEAFFGQGTRLTVV.

This clonotype was observed many times. The J gene is TRBJ2-2, the V gene TRBV18; D not certain. This CDR3 spans 12 amino acids. Trimming removed 5 bases from V and 0 bases from J, with 1 base in between. Germline V gene lookup returns CDR1 KGHSH and CDR2 LQKENI. CDR3 coding DNA: TGTGCCAGCTCAACGAACACCGGGGAGCTGTTTTTT. Its translation is CASSTNTGELFF.